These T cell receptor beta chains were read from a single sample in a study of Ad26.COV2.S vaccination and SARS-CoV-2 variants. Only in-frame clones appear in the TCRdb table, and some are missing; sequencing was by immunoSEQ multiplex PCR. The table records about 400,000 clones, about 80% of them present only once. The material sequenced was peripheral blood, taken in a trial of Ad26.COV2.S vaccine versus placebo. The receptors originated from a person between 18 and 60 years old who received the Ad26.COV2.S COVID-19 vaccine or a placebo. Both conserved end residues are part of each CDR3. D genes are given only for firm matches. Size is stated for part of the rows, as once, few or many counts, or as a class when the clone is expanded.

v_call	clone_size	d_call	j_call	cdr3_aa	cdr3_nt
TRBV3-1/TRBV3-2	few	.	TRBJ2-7	CASSQDRHPEQYF	TGTGCCAGCAGCCAAGATCGGCACCCCGAGCAGTACTTC
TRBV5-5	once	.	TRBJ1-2	CASSLEVTYGYTF	TGTGCCAGCAGCTTGGAAGTAACCTATGGCTACACCTTC
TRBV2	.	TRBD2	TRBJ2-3	CASSGGSGSFDTQYF	TGTGCCAGCAGTGGGGGTAGCGGGAGTTTTGATACGCAGTATTTT
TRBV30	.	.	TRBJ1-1	CAWGRVRLGTEAFF	TGTGCCTGGGGGAGGGTCCGACTTGGGACCGAAGCTTTCTTT
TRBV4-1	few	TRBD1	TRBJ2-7	CASSQAGQGALEQYF	TGCGCCAGCAGCCAGGCGGGGCAGGGGGCGCTTGAGCAGTACTTC
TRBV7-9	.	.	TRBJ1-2	CASSLETVVYGYTF	TGTGCCAGCAGCTTAGAGACGGTAGTCTATGGCTACACCTTC
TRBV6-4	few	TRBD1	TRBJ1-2	CASKRGTGRVRNGYTF	TGTGCCAGCAAAAGGGGGACAGGGAGGGTTAGGAATGGCTACACCTTC
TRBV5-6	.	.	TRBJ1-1	CASSLWGSEGAFF	TGTGCCAGCAGCTTGTGGGGATCTGAGGGAGCTTTCTTT
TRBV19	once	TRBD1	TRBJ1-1	CASSIAHRGGTEAFF	TGTGCCAGTAGTATCGCCCACAGGGGGGGCACTGAAGCTTTCTTT
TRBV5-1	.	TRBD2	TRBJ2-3	CASSLSTSGGFRSTDTQYF	TGCGCCAGCAGCTTGTCTACTAGCGGGGGGTTCCGTAGCACAGATACGCAGTATTTT
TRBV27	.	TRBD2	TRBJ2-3	CASSTPSAGGLADTQYF	TGTGCCAGCAGTACACCGTCGGCGGGAGGGCTAGCAGATACGCAGTATTTT
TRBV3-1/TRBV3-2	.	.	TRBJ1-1	CASSQSRYTEAFF	TGTGCCAGCAGCCAAAGTCGGTACACTGAAGCTTTCTTT
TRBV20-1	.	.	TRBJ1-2	CSARGDYGYTF	TGCAGTGCTAGAGGGGACTATGGCTACACCTTC
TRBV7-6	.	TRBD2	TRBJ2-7	CASSLGSLDSGGYEQYF	TGTGCCAGCAGCTTAGGATCTTTGGATAGCGGGGGCTACGAGCAGTACTTC
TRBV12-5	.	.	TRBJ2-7	CASGLYGDEQYF	TGTGCTAGTGGTTTGTACGGCGACGAGCAGTACTTC
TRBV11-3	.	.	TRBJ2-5	CASKTARETQYF	TGTGCCAGCAAAACGGCTCGAGAGACCCAGTACTTC
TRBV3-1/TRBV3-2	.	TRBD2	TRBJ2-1	CASSQDISGGLNEQFF	TGTGCCAGCAGCCAAGATATTAGCGGGGGTCTCAATGAGCAGTTCTTC
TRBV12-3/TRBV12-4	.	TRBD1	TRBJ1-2	CASSLRQGSGYTF	TGTGCCAGCAGCCTCCGACAGGGCTCTGGCTACACCTTC
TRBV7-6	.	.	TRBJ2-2	CASSLLGTVNTGELFF	TGTGCCAGCAGCTTATTGGGGACTGTGAACACCGGGGAGCTGTTTTTT
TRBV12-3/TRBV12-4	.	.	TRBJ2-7	CASSFGLYEQYF	TGTGCCAGCAGCTTCGGCCTTTACGAGCAGTACTTC
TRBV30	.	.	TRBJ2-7	CAWDKTAYEQYF	TGTGCCTGGGATAAAACAGCGTACGAGCAGTACTTC
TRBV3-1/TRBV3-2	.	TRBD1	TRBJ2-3	CASTGTGVRTDTQYF	TGTGCCAGCACCGGGACAGGGGTCCGCACAGATACGCAGTATTTT
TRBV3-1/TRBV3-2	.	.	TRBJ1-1	CASSRPGTEAFF	TGTGCCAGCAGCAGACCCGGGACTGAAGCTTTCTTT
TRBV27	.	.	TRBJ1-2	CASSLSKGRDALYGYTF	TGTGCCAGCAGTTTATCGAAGGGCCGGGACGCCTTGTATGGCTACACCTTC
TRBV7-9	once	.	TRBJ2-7	CASSLATQHEQYF	TGTGCCAGCAGCTTAGCCACCCAGCACGAGCAGTACTTC
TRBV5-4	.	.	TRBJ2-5	CASSWGPGETQYF	TGTGCCAGCAGCTGGGGGCCAGGAGAGACCCAGTACTTC
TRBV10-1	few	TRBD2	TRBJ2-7	CASSGVAGGRDEQYF	TGCGCCAGCAGTGGGGTAGCGGGAGGTCGGGACGAGCAGTACTTC
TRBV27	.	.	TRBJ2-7	CASSPLLKGSGEQYF	TGTGCCAGCAGTCCCCTCCTAAAAGGATCAGGCGAGCAGTACTTC
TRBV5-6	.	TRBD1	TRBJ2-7	CASSLIGTGVEEQYF	TGTGCCAGCAGCTTGATCGGGACAGGGGTAGAGGAGCAGTACTTC
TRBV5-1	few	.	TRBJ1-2	CASSGGRRSSGYTF	TGCGCCAGCAGTGGGGGGCGAAGGTCGAGTGGCTACACCTTC
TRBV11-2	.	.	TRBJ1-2	CASSLGGGIGYTF	TGTGCCAGCAGCTTAGGTGGGGGAATCGGCTACACCTTC
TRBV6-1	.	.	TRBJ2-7	CASSEARVSRQYF	TGTGCCAGCAGTGAAGCGCGAGTATCTCGGCAGTACTTC
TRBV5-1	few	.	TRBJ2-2	CASSLSTGHTGELFF	TGCGCCAGCAGCCTTTCGACAGGTCACACCGGGGAGCTGTTTTTT
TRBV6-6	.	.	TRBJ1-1	CASSYTSGDTEAFF	TGTGCCAGCAGTTACACCTCAGGGGACACTGAAGCTTTCTTT
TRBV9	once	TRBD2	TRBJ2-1	CASSVAVAGGNNEQFF	TGTGCCAGCAGCGTAGCTGTAGCGGGAGGGAACAATGAGCAGTTCTTC
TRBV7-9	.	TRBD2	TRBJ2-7	CASSAPTSGSSYEQYF	TGTGCCAGCAGCGCCCCCACTAGCGGGAGTTCCTACGAGCAGTACTTC
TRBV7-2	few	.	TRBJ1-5	CASSLGSGSSNQPQHF	TGTGCCAGCAGCTTAGGGTCAGGGTCCAGCAATCAGCCCCAGCATTTT
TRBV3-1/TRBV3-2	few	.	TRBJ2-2	CASSQTTGELFF	TGTGCCAGCAGCCAGACCACCGGGGAGCTGTTTTTT
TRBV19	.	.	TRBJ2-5	CASSIIGAPETQYF	TGTGCCAGTAGTATAATTGGGGCGCCGGAGACCCAGTACTTC
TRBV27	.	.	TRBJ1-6	CASSLSRPHSPLHF	TGTGCCAGCAGTTTATCGCGTCCCCATTCACCCCTCCACTTT
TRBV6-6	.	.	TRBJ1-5	CASSRGDGSNQPQHF	TGTGCCAGCAGTAGGGGGGACGGTAGCAATCAGCCCCAGCATTTT
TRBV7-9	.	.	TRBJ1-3	CASSLPGDTIYF	TGTGCCAGCAGCCTCCCAGGGGACACCATATATTTT
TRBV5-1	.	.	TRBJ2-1	CASSPGWGGETYNEQFF	TGCGCCAGCAGCCCCGGGTGGGGCGGAGAAACCTACAATGAGCAGTTCTTC
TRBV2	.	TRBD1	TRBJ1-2	CASAGGQVYGYTF	TGTGCCAGCGCCGGCGGACAGGTCTATGGCTACACCTTC
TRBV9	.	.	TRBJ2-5	CASSHEVIETQYF	TGTGCCAGCAGCCACGAAGTAATAGAGACCCAGTACTTC
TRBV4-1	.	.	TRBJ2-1	CASSRRLVQVTEQFF	TGCGCCAGCAGCCGTCGACTAGTTCAGGTCACTGAGCAGTTCTTC
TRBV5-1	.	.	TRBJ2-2	CASSSQGTANTGELFF	TGCGCCAGCAGCTCCCAGGGGACGGCTAACACCGGGGAGCTGTTTTTT
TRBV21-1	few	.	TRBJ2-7	CASPITSSFEQYF	TGTGCCAGCCCAATTACCAGTTCCTTCGAGCAGTACTTC
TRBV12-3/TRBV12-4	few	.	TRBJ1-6	CASRPLTNSPLHF	TGTGCCAGCAGGCCCCTTACTAATTCACCCCTCCACTTT
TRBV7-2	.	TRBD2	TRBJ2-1	CASSNSQLAGDNEQFF	TGTGCCAGCAGCAACTCTCAACTAGCGGGGGACAATGAGCAGTTCTTC
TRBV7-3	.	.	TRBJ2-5	CASSLTNQETQYF	TGTGCCAGCAGCTTAACCAACCAAGAGACCCAGTACTTC
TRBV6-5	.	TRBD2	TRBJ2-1	CASSYGLAGGNEQFF	TGTGCCAGCAGTTACGGTCTAGCGGGAGGCAATGAGCAGTTCTTC
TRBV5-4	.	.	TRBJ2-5	CASSLALSQETQYF	TGTGCCAGCAGCTTGGCACTATCCCAAGAGACCCAGTACTTC
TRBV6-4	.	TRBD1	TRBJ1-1	CASSEGQGRTEAFF	TGTGCCAGCAGCGAGGGACAGGGGCGCACTGAAGCTTTCTTT